Below are 7 T cell receptor beta chains sequenced from a single sample in a study of beta chain features in type 1 diabetes. Isolated RNA was reverse transcribed in full, so expressed TCRB transcripts were sequenced. Here immunoSEQ multiplex PCR was the method, and the copy in TCRdb shows in-frame clones only, minus some. The sample includes under 500,000 clones, 30% of them seen just once. Sequenced material: naive CD4+ T cells from blood. These receptors originate from a man between 18 and 29 years old in good health.

The chain uses TRBV30 and TRBJ1-6, with a possible D match to TRBD1 (5 bases). Germline V gene sequence: CDR1 GTSNPN, CDR2 SVGIG (reference sequence). V gave up 3 bases and J gave up 10 bases, with 13 bases separating them. The CDR3 has 13 amino acids. The CDR3 sequence is CAWRGTGGSPLHF. The CDR3 nucleotides are TGTGCCTGGAGGGGAACAGGCGGATCACCCCTCCACTTT.

The chain carries TRBV4-3 and TRBJ2-7, with D tentatively TRBD1 (5 bases). The CDR3 loop spans 16 amino acids. Trimming shortened V by 0 bases and J by 5 bases, and 17 bases separated the two germline ends. Germline V lookup: CDR1 LGHNA, CDR2 YSLEER. CDR3: CASSQDDSLLAHEQYF. As DNA, the CDR3 is TGCGCCAGCAGCCAAGATGACAGCTTACTTGCCCACGAGCAGTACTTC.

This clone appeared a few times. The chain links TRBV5-1 to TRBJ2-7; D is unresolved. V was pared by 1 base and J by 5 bases, with 10 bases between. The CDR3 has 13 amino acids. In germline, CDR1 is SGHRS, CDR2 YFSETQ. Here the CDR3 reads CASSLPDPDEQYF. In DNA, the CDR3 is TGCGCCAGCAGCTTGCCCGATCCGGACGAGCAGTACTTC.

This clone was seen a handful of times. The chain has TRBV4-2 and TRBJ2-1, with 11 bases fitting TRBD2. This CDR3 contains 17 residues. Germline V lookup: CDR1 LGHNA, CDR2 YNFKEQ. The V gene end was trimmed by 3 bases and the J gene end by 5 bases; junction bases not matched to a gene: 9. CDR3 DNA sequence: TGTGCCAGCAGCCAGGTCCCCGCACTAGCGGGGGACAATGAGCAGTTCTTC. It codes for CASSQVPALAGDNEQFF.

Details on this clone: At one end, the junction sequence differs from germline, possibly due to a read error. The chain has TRBV28 and TRBJ2-2; 8 positions agree with TRBD2. The CDR3 extends over 16 amino acids. From germline, CDR1 is MDHEN and CDR2 SYDVKM. Written as DNA, the CDR3 is TGTGCCAGCGGAGGAGCAGCGGGAGTTGGCACCGGGGAACTGTTTTTT. Its translation: CASGGAAGVGTGELFF.

The chain carries TRBV28 and TRBJ2-1; 8 positions match TRBD2. Looked up from germline, CDR1 is MDHEN and CDR2 is SYDVKM. V was clipped by 3 bases and J by 3 bases; unmatched bases: 7. The CDR3 covers 16 residues. The CDR3 sequence is CASSLLSGSGYNEQFF. The CDR3 DNA is TGTGCCAGCAGTTTGTTGAGCGGGAGTGGCTACAATGAGCAGTTCTTC.

This clone has a handful of counts. The gene calls are TRBV4-1 and TRBJ1-2; TRBD1 is a possible D gene (6 bases). Germline assignment: CDR1 MGHRA and CDR2 YSYEKL. This CDR3 region has 15 residues. Trimming removed 2 bases from V and 1 base from J, with 11 bases in between. The CDR3 here is CASSQRTAVNYGYTF. The CDR3 nucleotides read TGCGCCAGCAGCCAACGGACAGCCGTTAACTATGGCTACACCTTC.